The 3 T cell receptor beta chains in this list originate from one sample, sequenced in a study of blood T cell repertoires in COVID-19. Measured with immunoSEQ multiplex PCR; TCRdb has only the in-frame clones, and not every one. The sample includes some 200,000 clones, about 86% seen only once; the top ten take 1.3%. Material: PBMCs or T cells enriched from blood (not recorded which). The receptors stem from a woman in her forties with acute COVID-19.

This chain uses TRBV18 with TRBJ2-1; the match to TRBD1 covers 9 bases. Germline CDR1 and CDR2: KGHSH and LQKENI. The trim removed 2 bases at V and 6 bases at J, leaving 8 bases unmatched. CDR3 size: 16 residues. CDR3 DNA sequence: TGTGCCAGCTCACCATTCCGGGACAGGGAGGGCAATGAGCAGTTCTTC. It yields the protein CASSPFRDREGNEQFF.

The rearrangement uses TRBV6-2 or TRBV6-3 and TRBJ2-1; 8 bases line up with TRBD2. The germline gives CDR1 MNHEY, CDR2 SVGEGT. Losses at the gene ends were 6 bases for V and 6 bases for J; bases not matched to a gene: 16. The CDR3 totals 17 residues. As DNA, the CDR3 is TGTGCCAGCAGCCCTGGCCCCCCGGGACTAGTGGGCAATGAGCAGTTCTTC. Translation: CASSPGPPGLVGNEQFF.

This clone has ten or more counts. The CDR3 sequence: CASSPAGSGGTEAFF. CDR3 sequence (DNA): TGTGCCAGCAGCCCCGCAGGCTCTGGAGGCACTGAAGCTTTCTTT. The genes are TRBV7-2 and TRBJ1-1; D is ambiguous. The V and J ends lost 5 bases and 4 bases respectively, with 17 bases between them. This CDR3 has 15 residues. CDR1 and CDR2 (germline): SGHTA, FQGNSA.